These T cell receptor beta chains were read from a single sample in a study of blood T cells in healthy people across ages. MiXCR, applied by TCRdb to the 5' RACE reads, yields one record per CDR3 protein. The repertoire holds some 1.5 million distinct CDR3 sequences, roughly 27% seen once, with roughly 8% in the top ten. Specimen: blood. These receptors all come from a woman under 40 in good health. CDR3s include the opening cysteine and the closing phenylalanine or tryptophan. The order of the fields is V gene, D gene, J gene, clone size, CDR3 protein, CDR3 DNA. The D gene is left open where the match is weak. Expanded clones are given a class, and other clones once, few, many or no size at all.

>TRBV7-2|.|TRBJ1-5|few
CASSQQNNQPQHF
TGTGCCAGCAGCCAGCAGAACAATCAGCCCCAGCATTTT
>TRBV20-1|.|TRBJ2-1|few
CSARDTRRQGSYNEQFF
TGCAGTGCTAGAGATACGCGAAGGCAGGGCTCCTACAATGAGCAGTTCTTC
>TRBV6-6|.|TRBJ2-1|many
CASTVNPYNEQFF
TGTGCCAGCACGGTTAACCCCTACAATGAGCAGTTCTTC
>TRBV5-1|.|TRBJ1-1|.
CASSFSPDTEAFF
TGCGCCAGCAGCTTCAGTCCCGACACTGAAGCTTTCTTT
>TRBV3-1|.|TRBJ2-3|many
CASSLRSPDTQYF
TGTGCCAGCAGCCTCCGAAGTCCAGATACGCAGTATTTT
>TRBV13|.|TRBJ2-3|many
CASSLYGTGTDTQYF
TGTGCCAGCAGCTTATACGGGACCGGCACAGATACGCAGTATTTT
>TRBV6-6|TRBD1|TRBJ1-1|once
CASSLSGQGVVGAFF
TGTGCCAGCAGTCTCTCGGGACAGGGGGTTGTGGGAGCTTTCTTT
>TRBV18|.|TRBJ1-2|few
CASSLQDHYGYTF
TGTGCCAGCTCACTACAGGATCACTATGGCTACACCTTC
>TRBV2|.|TRBJ2-5|.
CASLLQGGETQYF
TGTGCCAGTCTTTTGCAGGGGGGAGAGACCCAGTACTTC
>TRBV18|.|TRBJ2-7|.
CASSLSLSGDEQYF
TGTGCCAGCTCACTCTCGCTTTCCGGCGACGAGCAGTACTTC
>TRBV20-1|TRBD2|TRBJ2-1|many
CSPRLAGSSYNEQFF
TGCAGTCCCCGACTAGCGGGAAGCTCCTACAATGAGCAGTTCTTC
>TRBV12-3/TRBV12-4|TRBD1|TRBJ2-7|.
CASSFVGQGKYEQYF
TGTGCCAGCAGTTTCGTAGGACAGGGAAAGTACGAGCAGTACTTC
>TRBV25-1|TRBD2|TRBJ2-7|many
CASSVAGLAVDEQYF
TGTGCCAGCAGTGTCGCGGGACTAGCGGTTGATGAGCAGTACTTC
>TRBV7-2|TRBD2|TRBJ2-1|.
CASSPYAGGDEQFF
TGTGCCAGCAGCCCGTACGCGGGAGGAGATGAGCAGTTCTTC
>TRBV6-7|.|TRBJ2-1|few
CASRAQVLSYNEQFF
TGTGCCAGCCGTGCACAGGTCCTCTCCTACAATGAGCAGTTCTTC
>TRBV15|.|TRBJ2-5|.
CATSREDPQETQYF
TGTGCCACCAGCAGAGAGGACCCCCAAGAGACCCAGTACTTC
>TRBV28|.|TRBJ2-1|many
CASRNGGGYNEQFF
TGTGCCAGCAGGAACGGGGGCGGCTACAATGAGCAGTTCTTC
>TRBV20-1|.|TRBJ1-4|few
CSATYRVEGEKRFF
TGCAGTGCTACGTACAGGGTGGAGGGTGAAAAACGGTTTTTT
>TRBV11-2|.|TRBJ2-7|.
CASSSDRSHEQYF
TGTGCCAGCAGCAGCGACAGAAGCCACGAGCAGTACTTC
>TRBV7-2|TRBD2|TRBJ2-3|.
CASSLRPGLATNTQYF
TGTGCCAGCAGCTTGAGGCCGGGACTAGCCACGAATACGCAGTATTTT
>TRBV4-1|TRBD1|TRBJ1-6|few
CASSELQGANSPLHF
TGCGCCAGCTCAGAGCTACAGGGGGCGAATTCACCCCTCCACTTT
>TRBV12-5|.|TRBJ1-2|few
CASGLVLDTLEWGANYGYTF
TGTGCTAGTGGTTTGGTACTCGATACTCTAGAGTGGGGAGCTAACTATGGCTACACCTTC